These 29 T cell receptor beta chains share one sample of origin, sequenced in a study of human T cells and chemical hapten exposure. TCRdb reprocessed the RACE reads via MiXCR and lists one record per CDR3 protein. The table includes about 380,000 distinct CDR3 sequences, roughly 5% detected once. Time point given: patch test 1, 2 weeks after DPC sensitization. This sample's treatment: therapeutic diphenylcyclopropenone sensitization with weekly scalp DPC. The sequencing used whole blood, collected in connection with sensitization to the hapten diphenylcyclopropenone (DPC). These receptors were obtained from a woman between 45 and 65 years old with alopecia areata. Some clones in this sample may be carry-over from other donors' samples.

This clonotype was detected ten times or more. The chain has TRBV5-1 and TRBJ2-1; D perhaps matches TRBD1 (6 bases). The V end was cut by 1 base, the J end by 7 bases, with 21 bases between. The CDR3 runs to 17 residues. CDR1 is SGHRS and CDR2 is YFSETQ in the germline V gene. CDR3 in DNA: TGCGCCAGCAGCTTGCGTTTACAGGGAAAGACTGGTAATGAGCAGTTCTTC. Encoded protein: CASSLRLQGKTGNEQFF.

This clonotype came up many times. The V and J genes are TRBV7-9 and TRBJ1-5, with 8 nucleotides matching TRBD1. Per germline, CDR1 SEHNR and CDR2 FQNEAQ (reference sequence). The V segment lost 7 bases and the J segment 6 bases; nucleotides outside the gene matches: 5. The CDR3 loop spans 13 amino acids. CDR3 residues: CASTTGGAQPQHF. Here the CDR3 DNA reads TGTGCCAGCACCACAGGGGGAGCTCAGCCCCAGCATTTT. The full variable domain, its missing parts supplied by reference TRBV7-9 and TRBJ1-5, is DTGVSQNPRHKITKRGQNVTFRCDPISEHNRLYWYRQTLGQGPEFLTYFQNEAQLEKSRLLSDRFSAERPKGSFSTLEIQRTEQGDSAMYLCASTTGGAQPQHFGDGTRLSIL.

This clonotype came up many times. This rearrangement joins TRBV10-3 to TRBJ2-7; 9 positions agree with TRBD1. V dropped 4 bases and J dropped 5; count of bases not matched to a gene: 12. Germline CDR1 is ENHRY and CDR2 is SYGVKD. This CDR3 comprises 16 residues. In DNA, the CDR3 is TGTGCCATCAGTGTAAAGAAGGGACAGGGACCCCACGAGCAGTACTTC. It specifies CAISVKKGQGPHEQYF.

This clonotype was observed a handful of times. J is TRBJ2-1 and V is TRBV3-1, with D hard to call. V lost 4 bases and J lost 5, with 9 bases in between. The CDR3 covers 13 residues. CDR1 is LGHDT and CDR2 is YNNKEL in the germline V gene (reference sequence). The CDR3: CASSPTVNNEQFF. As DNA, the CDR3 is TGTGCCAGCAGCCCAACAGTCAACAATGAGCAGTTCTTC.

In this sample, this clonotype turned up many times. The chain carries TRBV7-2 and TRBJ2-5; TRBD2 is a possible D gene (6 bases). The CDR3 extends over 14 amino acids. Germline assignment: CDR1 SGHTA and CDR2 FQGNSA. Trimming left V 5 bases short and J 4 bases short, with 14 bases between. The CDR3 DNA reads TGTGCCAGCAGCCCGAGGTACGGGGGAGAGACCCAGTACTTC. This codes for CASSPRYGGETQYF.

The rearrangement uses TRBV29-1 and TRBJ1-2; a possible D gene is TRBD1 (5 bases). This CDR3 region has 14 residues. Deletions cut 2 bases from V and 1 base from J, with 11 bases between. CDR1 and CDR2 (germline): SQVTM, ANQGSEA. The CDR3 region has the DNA TGCAGCGTTGAACACGGGACTGATAACTATGGCTACACCTTC. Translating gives CSVEHGTDNYGYTF.

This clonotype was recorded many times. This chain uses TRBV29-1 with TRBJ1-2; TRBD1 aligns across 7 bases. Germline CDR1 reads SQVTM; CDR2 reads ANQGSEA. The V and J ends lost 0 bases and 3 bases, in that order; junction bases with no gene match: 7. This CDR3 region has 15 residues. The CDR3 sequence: CSVEESQTGYYGYTF. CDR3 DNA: TGCAGCGTTGAAGAGTCCCAGACAGGGTACTATGGCTACACCTTC.

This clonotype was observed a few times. The CDR3 DNA sequence: TGCAGCGTTGAAGCTGGGACAGCGAATGAAAAACTGTTTTTT. As protein: CSVEAGTANEKLFF. V gene TRBV29-1 combines with J gene TRBJ1-4; the match to TRBD1 covers 7 bases. Germline CDR1 is SQVTM and CDR2 is ANQGSEA. The CDR3 has 14 residues. Losses at the gene ends were 1 base for V and 5 bases for J; bases not matched to a gene: 4.

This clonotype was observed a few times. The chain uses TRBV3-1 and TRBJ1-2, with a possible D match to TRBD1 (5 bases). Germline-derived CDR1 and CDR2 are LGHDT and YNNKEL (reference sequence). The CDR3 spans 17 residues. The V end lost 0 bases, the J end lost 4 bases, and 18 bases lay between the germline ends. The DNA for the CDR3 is TGTGCCAGCAGCCAAGATCTCCTTGGCAGGGAAACCTATGGCTACACCTTC. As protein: CASSQDLLGRETYGYTF.

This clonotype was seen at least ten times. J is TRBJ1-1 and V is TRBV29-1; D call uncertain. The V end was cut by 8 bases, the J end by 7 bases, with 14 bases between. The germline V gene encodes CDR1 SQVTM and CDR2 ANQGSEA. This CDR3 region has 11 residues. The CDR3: CSTASGREAFF. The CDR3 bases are TGCAGCACGGCGAGTGGCCGTGAAGCTTTCTTT.

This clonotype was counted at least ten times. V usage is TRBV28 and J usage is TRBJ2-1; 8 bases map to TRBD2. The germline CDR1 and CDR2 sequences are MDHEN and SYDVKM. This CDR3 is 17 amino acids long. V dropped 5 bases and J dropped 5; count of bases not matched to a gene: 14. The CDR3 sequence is CASSNLKGGLVHNEQFF. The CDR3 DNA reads TGTGCCAGCAGTAATCTCAAGGGGGGACTAGTGCACAATGAGCAGTTCTTC.

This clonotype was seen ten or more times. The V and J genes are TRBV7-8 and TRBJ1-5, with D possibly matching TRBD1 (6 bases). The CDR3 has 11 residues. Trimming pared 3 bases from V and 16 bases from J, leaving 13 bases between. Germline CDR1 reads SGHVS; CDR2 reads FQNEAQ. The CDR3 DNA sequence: TGTGCCAGCAGCTTGACAGGTGCGAAACATTTT. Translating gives CASSLTGAKHF.

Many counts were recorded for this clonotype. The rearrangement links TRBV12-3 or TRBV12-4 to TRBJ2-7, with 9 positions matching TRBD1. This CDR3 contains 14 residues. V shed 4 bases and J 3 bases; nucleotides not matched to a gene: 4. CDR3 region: CASSYRDRVYEQYF. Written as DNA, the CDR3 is TGTGCCAGCAGTTACCGGGACAGGGTCTACGAGCAGTACTTC.

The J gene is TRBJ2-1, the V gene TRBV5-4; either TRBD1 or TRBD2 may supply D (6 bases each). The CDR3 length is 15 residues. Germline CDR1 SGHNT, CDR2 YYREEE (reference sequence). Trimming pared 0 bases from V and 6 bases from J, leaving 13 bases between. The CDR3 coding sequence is TGTGCCAGCAGCTTGGCGGGGGCCTCAAGCAATGAGCAGTTCTTC. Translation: CASSLAGASSNEQFF.

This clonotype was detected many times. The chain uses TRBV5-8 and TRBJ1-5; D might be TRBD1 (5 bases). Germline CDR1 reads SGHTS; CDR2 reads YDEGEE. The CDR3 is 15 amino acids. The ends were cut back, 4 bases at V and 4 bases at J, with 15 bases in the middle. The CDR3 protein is CASSSGQGVNQPQHF. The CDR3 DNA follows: TGTGCCAGCAGCAGTGGACAAGGGGTAAATCAGCCCCAGCATTTT.

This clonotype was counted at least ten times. The CDR3 nucleotides read TGTGCCAGCAGCTCTCCAGACAGAGGACTTTCACCCCTCCACTTT. Its translation is CASSSPDRGLSPLHF. The chain couples TRBV7-2 to TRBJ1-6, with D maybe TRBD1 (5 bases). The CDR3 has 15 amino acids. Germline V lookup: CDR1 SGHTA, CDR2 FQGNSA. The V gene lost 4 bases and the J gene lost 9 bases, with 16 bases spanning the gap.

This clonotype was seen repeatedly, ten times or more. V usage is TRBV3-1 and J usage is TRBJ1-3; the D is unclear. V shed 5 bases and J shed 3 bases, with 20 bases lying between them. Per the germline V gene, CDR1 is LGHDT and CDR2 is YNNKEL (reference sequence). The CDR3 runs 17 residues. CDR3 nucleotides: TGTGCCAGCAGCTCCCGACCACCCTCCACTTATGGAAACACCATATATTTT. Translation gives CASSSRPPSTYGNTIYF. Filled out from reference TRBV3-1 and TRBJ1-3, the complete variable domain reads DTAVSQTPKYLVTQMGNDKSIKCEQNLGHDTMYWYKQDSKKFLKIMFSYNNKELIINETVPNRFSPKSPDKAHLNLHINSLELGDSAVYFCASSSRPPSTYGNTIYFGEGSWLTVV.

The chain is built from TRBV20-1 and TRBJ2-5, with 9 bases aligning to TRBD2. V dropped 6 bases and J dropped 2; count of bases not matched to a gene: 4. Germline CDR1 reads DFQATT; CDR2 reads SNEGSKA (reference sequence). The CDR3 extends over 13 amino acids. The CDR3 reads CSAPSGAQETQYF. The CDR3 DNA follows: TGCAGTGCACCTAGCGGGGCGCAAGAGACCCAGTACTTC.

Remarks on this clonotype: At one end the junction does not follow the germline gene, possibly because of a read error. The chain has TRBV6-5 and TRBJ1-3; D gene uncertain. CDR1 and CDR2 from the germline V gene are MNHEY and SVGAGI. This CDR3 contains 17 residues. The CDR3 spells CASSYSIGLSSGNTTYF. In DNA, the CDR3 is TGTGCCAGCAGTTACTCGATCGGCTTGAGCTCTGGAAACACCACATATTTT.

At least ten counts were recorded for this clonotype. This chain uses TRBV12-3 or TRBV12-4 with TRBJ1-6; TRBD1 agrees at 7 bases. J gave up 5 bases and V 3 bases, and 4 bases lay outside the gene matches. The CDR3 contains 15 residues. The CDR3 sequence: CASSFEGADNSPLHF. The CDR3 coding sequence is TGTGCCAGCAGTTTTGAGGGGGCAGATAATTCACCCCTCCACTTT.

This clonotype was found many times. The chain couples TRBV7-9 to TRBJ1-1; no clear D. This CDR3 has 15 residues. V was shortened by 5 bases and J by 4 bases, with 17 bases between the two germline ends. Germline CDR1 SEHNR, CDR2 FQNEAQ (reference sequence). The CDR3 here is CASSPPTWQVTEAFF. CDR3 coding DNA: TGTGCCAGCAGCCCCCCTACCTGGCAGGTCACTGAAGCTTTCTTT. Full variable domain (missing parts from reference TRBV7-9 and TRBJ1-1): DTGVSQNPRHKITKRGQNVTFRCDPISEHNRLYWYRQTLGQGPEFLTYFQNEAQLEKSRLLSDRFSAERPKGSFSTLEIQRTEQGDSAMYLCASSPPTWQVTEAFFGQGTRLTVV.

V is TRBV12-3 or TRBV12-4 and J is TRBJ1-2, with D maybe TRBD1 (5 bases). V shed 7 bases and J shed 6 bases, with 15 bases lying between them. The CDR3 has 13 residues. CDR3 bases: TGTGCCAGCAACCCGGGACTGAGAAATGGCTACACCTTC. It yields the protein CASNPGLRNGYTF.

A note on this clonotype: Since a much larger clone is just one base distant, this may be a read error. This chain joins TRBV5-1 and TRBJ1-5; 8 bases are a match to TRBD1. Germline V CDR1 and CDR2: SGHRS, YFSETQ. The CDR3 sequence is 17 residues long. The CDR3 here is CSSSLGTGDYSNQPQHF. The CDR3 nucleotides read TGCTCCAGCAGCTTGGGGACAGGCGATTATAGCAATCAGCCCCAGCATTTT. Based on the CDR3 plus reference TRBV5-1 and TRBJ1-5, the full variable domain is KAGVTQTPRYLIKTRGQQVTLSCSPISGHRSVSWYQQTPGQGLQFLFEYFSETQRNKGNFPGRFSGRQFSNSRSEMNVSTLELGDSALYLCSSSLGTGDYSNQPQHFGDGTRLSIL.

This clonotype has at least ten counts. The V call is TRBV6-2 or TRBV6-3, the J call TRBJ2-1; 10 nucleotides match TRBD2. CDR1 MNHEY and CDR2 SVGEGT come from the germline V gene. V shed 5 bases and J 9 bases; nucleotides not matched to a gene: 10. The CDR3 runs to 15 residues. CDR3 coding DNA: TGTGCCAGCAGTCCCCAAGTTAGCGGGAGGCCTGAGCAGTTCTTC. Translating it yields CASSPQVSGRPEQFF.

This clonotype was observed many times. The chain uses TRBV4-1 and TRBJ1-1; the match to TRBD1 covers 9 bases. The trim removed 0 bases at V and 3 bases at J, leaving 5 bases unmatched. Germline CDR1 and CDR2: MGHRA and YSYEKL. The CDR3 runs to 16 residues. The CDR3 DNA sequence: TGCGCCAGCAGCCAAGAGGGGACAGGGCTCTACACTGAAGCTTTCTTT. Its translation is CASSQEGTGLYTEAFF.

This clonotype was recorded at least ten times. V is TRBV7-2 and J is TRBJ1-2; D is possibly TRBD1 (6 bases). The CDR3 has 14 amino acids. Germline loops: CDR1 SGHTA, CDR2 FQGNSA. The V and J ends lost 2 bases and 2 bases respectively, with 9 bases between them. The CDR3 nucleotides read TGTGCCAGCAGCTTACAGGGGTCCAACTATGGCTACACCTTC. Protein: CASSLQGSNYGYTF.

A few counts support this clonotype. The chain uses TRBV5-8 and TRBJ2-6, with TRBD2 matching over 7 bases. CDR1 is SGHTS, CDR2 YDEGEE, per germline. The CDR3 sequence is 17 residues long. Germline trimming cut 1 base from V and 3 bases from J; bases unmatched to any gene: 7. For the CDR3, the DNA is TGTGCCAGCAGCTTGTATGGGGAGGGACGTGGGGCCAACGTCCTGACTTTC. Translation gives CASSLYGEGRGANVLTF.

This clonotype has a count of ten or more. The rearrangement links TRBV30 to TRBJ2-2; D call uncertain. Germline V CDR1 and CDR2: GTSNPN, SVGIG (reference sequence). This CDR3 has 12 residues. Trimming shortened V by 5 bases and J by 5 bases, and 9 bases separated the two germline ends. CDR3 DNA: TGTGCCTGGGGGCTTACGACCGGGGAGCTGTTTTTT. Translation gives CAWGLTTGELFF. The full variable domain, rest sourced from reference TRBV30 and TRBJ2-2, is SQTIHQWPATLVQPVGSPLSLECTVEGTSNPNLYWYRQAAGRGLQLLFYSVGIGQISSEVPQNLSASRPQDRQFILSSKKLLLSDSGFYLCAWGLTTGELFFGEGSRLTVL.

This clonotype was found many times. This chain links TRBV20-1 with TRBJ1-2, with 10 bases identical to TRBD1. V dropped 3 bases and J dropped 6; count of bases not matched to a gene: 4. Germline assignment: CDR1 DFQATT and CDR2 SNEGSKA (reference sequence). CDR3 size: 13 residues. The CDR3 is CSASPGQGDGYTF. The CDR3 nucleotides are TGCAGTGCTAGCCCCGGACAGGGGGATGGCTACACCTTC.